The rows below give T cell receptor beta chains drawn from one sample of a study of T cell clonotyping in hematopoietic cell transplantation. Using immunoSEQ multiplex PCR, the repertoire was profiled, and TCRdb retains in-frame clones only, with some absent. The sample contains 17,000 or so clones, under 90% of which appear only once. What was sequenced was peripheral blood mononuclear cells. These receptors came from a man in his fifties in good health. Some clones in this sample may be carry-over from other donors' samples. The CDR3 runs from the conserved cysteine through the conserved F or W. A D gene is named only where the DNA matches it firmly. Clone size is stated in some rows and not others, as once, few, many or a class when expanded.

J	D	V	size	CDR3	DNA
TRBJ2-5	TRBD1	TRBV29-1	NA	CSTGQVRETQYF	TGCAGCACTGGACAGGTACGAGAGACCCAGTACTTC
TRBJ1-1	TRBD1	TRBV29-1	NA	CSAQGGEAFF	TGCAGCGCACAGGGGGGTGAAGCTTTCTTT
TRBJ1-6	NA	TRBV7-8	few	CASSSPYREYNSPLHF	TGTGCCAGCAGCTCCCCGTACAGGGAATATAATTCACCCCTCCACTTT
TRBJ1-2	NA	TRBV7-9	once	CASSTRLNYGYTF	TGTGCCAGCAGCACCAGGTTAAACTATGGCTACACCTTC
TRBJ1-6	NA	TRBV30	NA	CAWSEGLRDSPLHF	TGTGCCTGGAGTGAAGGGTTGAGAGATTCACCCCTCCACTTT
TRBJ1-2	NA	TRBV5-4	NA	CASSHPSDPYGYTF	TGTGCCAGCAGCCACCCTTCTGACCCCTATGGCTACACCTTC
TRBJ2-7	NA	TRBV6-5	NA	CASSPSGRSYEQYF	TGTGCCAGCAGTCCCTCAGGGAGAAGCTACGAGCAGTACTTC
TRBJ2-3	NA	TRBV2	once	CAIGTSSTDTQYF	TGTGCCATCGGGACTTCTAGCACAGATACGCAGTATTTT
TRBJ2-1	NA	TRBV7-9	NA	CASTWGLEQFF	TGTGCCAGCACCTGGGGCCTTGAGCAGTTCTTC
TRBJ2-3	NA	TRBV7-3	NA	CASSPWTNSPSTDTQYF	TGTGCCAGCAGCCCTTGGACAAACTCCCCTAGCACAGATACGCAGTATTTT
TRBJ2-7	NA	TRBV5-1	NA	CASSFGQDSYEQYF	TGCGCCAGCAGCTTCGGGCAGGACTCCTACGAGCAGTACTTC
TRBJ1-3	NA	TRBV25-1	NA	CASRANSGNTIYF	TGTGCCAGCAGGGCTAACTCTGGAAACACCATATATTTT
TRBJ1-2	NA	TRBV30	NA	CAWSIGGMGGYTF	TGTGCCTGGAGTATTGGTGGGATGGGGGGCTACACCTTC
TRBJ2-3	TRBD2	TRBV4-2	NA	CASSQESSGGEDTQYF	TGTGCCAGCAGCCAAGAGAGTAGCGGGGGGGAAGATACGCAGTATTTT
TRBJ1-1	NA	TRBV9	NA	CASSPHGRVGLDAFF	TGTGCCAGCAGCCCCCACGGGAGGGTAGGCCTAGACGCTTTCTTT
TRBJ2-7	NA	TRBV5-8	few	CASTLQQGYEQYF	TGTGCCAGCACCCTCCAACAGGGATACGAGCAGTACTTC
TRBJ2-2	TRBD1	TRBV11-3	NA	CASSPTGTGYTGELFF	TGTGCCAGCAGCCCGACCGGGACAGGTTACACCGGGGAGCTGTTTTTT
TRBJ1-4	NA	TRBV7-9	NA	CASSPVLGKLFF	TGTGCCAGCAGCCCCGTCTTGGGAAAACTGTTTTTT
TRBJ1-1	NA	TRBV2	few	CASKGSLNTEAFF	TGTGCCAGCAAGGGCAGCCTGAACACTGAAGCTTTCTTT
TRBJ2-7	NA	TRBV2	NA	CASEVPGLYYEQYF	TGTGCCTCGGAAGTACCGGGACTTTACTACGAGCAGTACTTC
TRBJ2-4	TRBD1	TRBV5-1	NA	CASSSGQGYVKNIQYF	TGCGCCAGCAGCTCCGGACAGGGTTACGTCAAAAACATTCAGTACTTC
TRBJ1-6	TRBD1	TRBV19	few	CASTWTGGHSPLHF	TGTGCCAGCACTTGGACAGGGGGCCATTCACCCCTCCACTTT
TRBJ1-4	TRBD1	TRBV2	NA	CASSQNRGDNEKLFF	TGTGCCAGCAGTCAGAACAGGGGGGATAATGAAAAACTGTTTTTT
TRBJ2-5	NA	TRBV30	NA	CAWTSSAAQETQYF	TGTGCCTGGACGTCCTCGGCAGCTCAAGAGACCCAGTACTTC